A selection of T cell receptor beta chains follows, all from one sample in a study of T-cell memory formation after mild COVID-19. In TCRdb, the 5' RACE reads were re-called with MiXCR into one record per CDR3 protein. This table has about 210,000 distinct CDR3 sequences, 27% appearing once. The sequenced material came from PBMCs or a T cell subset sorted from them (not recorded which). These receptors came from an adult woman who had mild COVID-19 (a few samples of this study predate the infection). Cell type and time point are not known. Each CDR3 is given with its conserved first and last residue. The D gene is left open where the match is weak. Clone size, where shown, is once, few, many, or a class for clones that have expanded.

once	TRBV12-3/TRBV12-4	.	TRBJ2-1	CASSFLENSEPAYNEQFF	TGTGCCAGCAGTTTTCTTGAGAACTCGGAGCCCGCTTACAATGAGCAGTTCTTC
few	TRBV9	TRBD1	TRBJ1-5	CASSVEGTGDQPQHF	TGTGCCAGCAGCGTAGAAGGGACAGGGGACCAGCCCCAGCATTTT
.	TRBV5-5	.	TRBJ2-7	CASSLIGAFSYEQYF	TGTGCCAGCAGCTTGATCGGGGCGTTCTCCTACGAGCAGTACTTC
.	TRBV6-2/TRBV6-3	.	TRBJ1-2	CASSSGFYGYTF	TGTGCCAGCAGTTCAGGCTTCTATGGCTACACCTTC
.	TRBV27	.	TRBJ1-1	CASSLFRYTEAFF	TGTGCCAGCAGTCTGTTCAGGTACACTGAAGCTTTCTTT
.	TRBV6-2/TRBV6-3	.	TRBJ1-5	CAWSRVMEEGEGSNQPQHF	TGTGCCTGGAGTCGGGTAATGGAGGAGGGAGAGGGATCAAATCAGCCCCAGCATTTT
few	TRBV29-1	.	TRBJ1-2	CSVERDHGYTF	TGCAGCGTTGAAAGGGACCACGGCTACACCTTC
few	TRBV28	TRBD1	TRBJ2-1	CASSLLTGGDEQFF	TGTGCCAGCAGTTTGTTGACAGGGGGCGATGAGCAGTTCTTC
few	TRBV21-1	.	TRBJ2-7	CASSKEGSSYEQYF	TGTGCCAGCAGCAAAGAAGGGAGCTCCTACGAGCAGTACTTC
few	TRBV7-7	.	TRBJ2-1	CASSLDRSSYNEQFF	TGTGCCAGCAGCTTAGACAGGAGCTCCTACAATGAGCAGTTCTTC
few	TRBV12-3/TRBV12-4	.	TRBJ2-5	CASTHPGTRIWRF	TGTGCCAGCACCCATCCCGGGACTCGCATTTGGAGATTC
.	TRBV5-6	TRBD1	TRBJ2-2	CASSLPGQGGNTGELFF	TGTGCCAGCAGCTTGCCCGGACAGGGGGGGAACACCGGGGAGCTGTTTTTT
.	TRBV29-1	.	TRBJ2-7	CSVVGLLYEQYF	TGCAGCGTTGTCGGGCTACTTTACGAGCAGTACTTC
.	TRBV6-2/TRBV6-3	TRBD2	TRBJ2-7	CASSFTGTSGIEQYF	TGTGCCAGCAGTTTCACCGGGACTAGCGGGATCGAGCAGTACTTC
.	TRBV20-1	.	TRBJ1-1	CSAAQPIPGSRSSDTEAFF	TGCAGTGCTGCGCAGCCAATCCCCGGGAGCCGATCTTCGGACACTGAAGCTTTCTTT
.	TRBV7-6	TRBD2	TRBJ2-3	CASSLRPGNRGSPTDTQYF	TGTGCCAGCAGCTTACGCCCGGGGAACCGCGGGAGCCCTACAGATACGCAGTATTTT
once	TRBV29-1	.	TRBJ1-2	CSVVTWGGYGYTF	TGCAGCGTTGTTACATGGGGGGGCTATGGCTACACATTC
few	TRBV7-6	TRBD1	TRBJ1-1	CASISSRDRWDTEAFF	TGTGCCAGCATTTCCTCCAGGGACAGATGGGACACTGAAGCTTTCTTT
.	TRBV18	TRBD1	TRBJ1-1	CASSPRQGGAFF	TGTGCCAGCTCACCACGGCAGGGGGGAGCTTTCTTT
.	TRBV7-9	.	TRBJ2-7	CASSLLGSPYEQYF	TGTGCCAGCAGCTTATTAGGGTCCCCCTACGAGCAGTACTTC
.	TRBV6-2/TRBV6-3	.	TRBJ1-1	CATLGRMSDAFF	TGTGCCACTTTGGGGAGGATGTCGGACGCTTTCTTT
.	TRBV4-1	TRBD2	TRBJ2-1	CASSKGIAGGPYQFF	TGCGCCAGCAGCAAGGGGATAGCGGGGGGGCCTTACCAGTTCTTC
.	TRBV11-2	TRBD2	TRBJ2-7	CASSLRRGNYEQYF	TGTGCCAGCAGCTTGAGGCGGGGGAACTACGAGCAGTACTTC
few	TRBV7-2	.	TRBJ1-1	CASSPYPQGRTEAFF	TGTGCCAGCAGCCCATACCCTCAGGGAAGGACTGAAGCTTTCTTT
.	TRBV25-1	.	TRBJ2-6	CASSETGLEPDSGANVLTF	TGTGCCAGCAGTGAAACGGGACTCGAGCCAGACTCTGGGGCCAACGTCCTGACTTTC
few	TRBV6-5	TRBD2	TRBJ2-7	CASSYSPGGLSEQYF	TGTGCCAGCAGTTACTCGCCCGGGGGGTTATCCGAGCAGTACTTC
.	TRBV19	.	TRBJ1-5	CATQGSRVNQPQHF	TGTGCCACTCAGGGGAGCAGAGTCAATCAGCCCCAGCATTTT
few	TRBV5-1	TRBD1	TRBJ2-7	CASGLQGSYEQYF	TGCGCCAGCGGGTTACAGGGGTCCTACGAGCAGTACTTC
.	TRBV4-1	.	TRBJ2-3	CASSPLFDTQYF	TGCGCCAGCAGCCCCCTTTTCGATACGCAGTATTTT
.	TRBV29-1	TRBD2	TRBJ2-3	CSVDATSGRTDTQYF	TGCAGCGTAGACGCGACTAGCGGGAGAACAGATACGCAGTATTTT
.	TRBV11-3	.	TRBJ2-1	CASSSEREQFF	TGTGCCAGCAGCTCGGAGCGTGAGCAGTTCTTC
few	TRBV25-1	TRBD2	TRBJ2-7	CASSESSLSGVLNEQYF	TGTGCCAGCAGTGAATCCTCTCTCAGCGGGGTCCTTAACGAGCAGTACTTC
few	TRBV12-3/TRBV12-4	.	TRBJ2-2	CASSLARVHTGELFF	TGTGCCAGCAGTTTAGCGCGGGTGCACACCGGGGAGCTGTTTTTT
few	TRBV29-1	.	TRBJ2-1	CSVEDFSSLAKYNEQFF	TGCAGCGTTGAAGATTTCTCTTCTCTAGCGAAGTACAATGAGCAGTTCTTC
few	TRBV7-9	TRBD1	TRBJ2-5	CASSKQGWGKETQYF	TGTGCCAGCAGCAAACAGGGGTGGGGGAAAGAGACCCAGTACTTC
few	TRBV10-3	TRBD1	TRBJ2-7	CAIRGQGGNEQYF	TGTGCCATCAGGGGACAGGGGGGCAACGAGCAGTACTTC